The sequence of this T cell receptor (beta chain) was determined in a study of CD8+ T cells in alopecia areata. Study-level background: Once tofacitinib had been taken for 6 to 18 months, 6 months off drug followed.

Isolated RNA was reverse transcribed into cDNA used as the sequencing template. Method: immunoSEQ multiplex PCR; TCRdb's copy keeps in-frame clones and lacks some. This table holds 61,000 or so clones, roughly 96% found once. The study team obtained lesional scalp punch biopsies and peripheral blood from alopecia areata patients. The CDR3 consists of 16 residues. Looked up from germline, CDR1 is SEHNR and CDR2 is FQNEAQ (reference sequence). Trimming took off 4 bases at V and 5 bases at J, with 18 bases between the two ends. Details on this clone: Its antigen is currently unknown.

Findings and limits, study-wide: Clonality exceeded that of normal scalp in lesional scalp, most notably in alopecia totalis/universalis.

Source: CD8+ T cells sorted from blood, taken at week 0. This chain joins TRBV7-9 and TRBJ2-1; D is uncertain. This receptor was identified in a human donor with alopecia areata. CDR3 in amino acids: CASSSNDWEADNEQFF. DNA for the CDR3: TGTGCCAGCAGCTCGAACGACTGGGAAGCTGACAATGAGCAGTTCTTC.